This T cell receptor (beta chain) originates from a study of blood T cell repertoires in COVID-19. Across the study: T cells, B-cell-depleted T cells, or PBMCs supplied cDNA or gDNA.

Authors' analysis steps: Amplification from reference gene primers served as the basis for estimated nucleated cell counts. TCRdb's table, derived via immunoSEQ multiplex PCR, lists solely in-frame clones and lacks some. The DNA was the basis for D and trimming; V, J and clone size are from that table. This sample has 45,000 to 55,000 clones, with more than 75% found just once. V lost 6 bases and J 0 bases, leaving 8 bases between the germline ends. CDR1 and CDR2 (germline): SQVTM, ANQGSEA. This CDR3 contains 13 residues. The gene calls are TRBV29-1 and TRBJ2-2, with D unclear. The source material was peripheral blood. The clonotype comes from a human donor in a cohort sampled during active COVID-19. CDR3 DNA sequence: TGCAGCGTAGAGGTAACGAACACCGGGGAGCTGTTTTTT. This sequence encodes CSVEVTNTGELFF.